These T cell receptor beta chains were read from a single sample in a study of molecular identifiers for immune sequencing clone quantification. Via MiXCR, TCRdb re-called the PCR reads, giving one row per CDR3 protein. The sample consists of 35,000 or so distinct CDR3 sequences, around 20% of them appearing once. Sequenced: naive CD8+ T cells from blood, with Jurkat cell RNA spiked in. These receptors were collected from a human donor in good health. Some libraries in this study had Jurkat cell RNA spiked in. CDR3s include the opening cysteine and the closing phenylalanine or tryptophan. A D gene is named only where the DNA matches it firmly. Clone size, where shown, is once, few, many, or a class for clones that have expanded.

D gene | clone size | J gene | V gene | CDR3 DNA | CDR3 protein
. | few | TRBJ2-7 | TRBV2 | TGTGCCAGCATTGGGTCACCCTACGAGCAGTACTTC | CASIGSPYEQYF
. | . | TRBJ2-7 | TRBV7-2 | TGTGCCAGCAGCTTAGCTAGCAGGGTCGGTGGTGGGCAGTACTTC | CASSLASRVGGGQYF
. | few | TRBJ2-7 | TRBV7-9 | TGTGCCAGCAGCTTAGGCCCCCTCAGGGAGCAGTACTTC | CASSLGPLREQYF
. | . | TRBJ1-5 | TRBV7-2 | TGTGCCAGCAGCTTAGCGTTAGGGGGCAATCAGCCCCAGCATTTT | CASSLALGGNQPQHF
. | many | TRBJ2-1 | TRBV5-5 | TGTGCCAGCAGCTTGGCGGGGGGCACCTACAATGAGCAGTTCTTC | CASSLAGGTYNEQFF
. | many | TRBJ2-3 | TRBV12-3/TRBV12-4 | TGTGCCAGCAGTTTAATTGGGGGTCCCGATACGCAGTATTTT | CASSLIGGPDTQYF
TRBD1 | . | TRBJ2-7 | TRBV2 | TGTGCCACCTTACAGGGGAGCTCCTACGAGCAGTACTTC | CATLQGSSYEQYF
. | few | TRBJ2-4 | TRBV5-4 | TGTGCCAGCAGCTCGGGACTCGGAAAAGACATTCAGTACTTC | CASSSGLGKDIQYF
. | . | TRBJ2-1 | TRBV3-1 | TGTGCCAGCAGCCAAGACCGAAGACTAGTAGGGTCCTACAATGAGCAGTTCTTC | CASSQDRRLVGSYNEQFF
. | many | TRBJ1-2 | TRBV27 | TGTGCCAGCAGTAGAACCGTAGGGCCGTTCTTCTATGGCTACACCTTC | CASSRTVGPFFYGYTF
. | many | TRBJ2-7 | TRBV29-1 | TGCAGCGTAAAGCCCCGGGACCAGAGCTCCTACGAGCAGTACTTC | CSVKPRDQSSYEQYF
TRBD2 | few | TRBJ2-5 | TRBV28 | TGTGCCAGCAGTCTAGCGGGGGGCCAAGAGACCCAGTACTTC | CASSLAGGQETQYF
TRBD1 | . | TRBJ2-7 | TRBV7-2 | TGTGTCAGCACCTGGGGGACAGGGGCCTACGAGCAGTACTTC | CVSTWGTGAYEQYF
. | few | TRBJ2-1 | TRBV6-5 | TGTGCCACCTCAGGCTTCGGGGGAGTTTACAATGAGCAGTTCTTC | CATSGFGGVYNEQFF
. | . | TRBJ1-5 | TRBV12-3/TRBV12-4 | TGTGCCAGCAGTTTATTCTTGGGGGGCACCAATCAGCCCCAGCATTTT | CASSLFLGGTNQPQHF
. | many | TRBJ2-1 | TRBV9 | TGTGCCAGCAGCGTATGGCGAGACCCCTACAATGAGCAGTTCTTC | CASSVWRDPYNEQFF
. | many | TRBJ2-1 | TRBV7-6 | TGTGCCAGCAGCCAGGAGCTCCACGCTGAGCAGTTCTTC | CASSQELHAEQFF
. | many | TRBJ2-7 | TRBV10-3 | TGTGCCATCAGTGAGTCGCAAGGCCCGTATACGAACGGGTACTTC | CAISESQGPYTNGYF
. | few | TRBJ1-1 | TRBV19 | TGTGCCAGTAGTATAAACGGCTACTTGAACACTGAAGCTTTCTTT | CASSINGYLNTEAFF
. | many | TRBJ2-3 | TRBV6-1 | TGTGCCAGCACCCCCGGGTACACCACAGATACGCAGTATTTT | CASTPGYTTDTQYF
TRBD2 | many | TRBJ2-7 | TRBV5-1 | TGCGCCAGCAGCTTGGTTACTAGCGCTCTCGAGCAGTACTTC | CASSLVTSALEQYF
. | many | TRBJ2-1 | TRBV2 | TGTGCCAGCAGTGATCTCCGGGTGGGATACAATGAGCAGTTCTTC | CASSDLRVGYNEQFF
TRBD1 | . | TRBJ2-2 | TRBV6-5 | TGTGCCAGCAGTTACGGCCCCGGGACAGGGTATGGGGAGCTGTTTTTT | CASSYGPGTGYGELFF
. | . | TRBJ1-1 | TRBV2 | TGTGCCAGCGTAGGGGCTGAAGCTTTCTTT | CASVGAEAFF
TRBD1 | . | TRBJ1-1 | TRBV5-5 | TGTGCCAGCAGCTTACTGGACAGGGGTATTACTGAAGCTTTCTTT | CASSLLDRGITEAFF
. | many | TRBJ2-7 | TRBV4-3 | TGCGCCAGCAGCCCTGGCAGGGGCTACGAGCAGTACTTC | CASSPGRGYEQYF
TRBD2 | . | TRBJ2-1 | TRBV14 | TGTGCCAGCAGCCAACCAGCGGGAGGTCCTGGTCCTTACAATGAGCAGTTCTTC | CASSQPAGGPGPYNEQFF
. | . | TRBJ2-3 | TRBV12-3/TRBV12-4 | TGTGCCAGCAGTTTCACAGGGCGCACAGATACGCAGTATTTT | CASSFTGRTDTQYF
. | . | TRBJ2-1 | TRBV9 | TGTGCCAGCAGCGCAGGAGCACCCTACAATGAGCAGTTCTTC | CASSAGAPYNEQFF
TRBD1 | many | TRBJ2-3 | TRBV12-3/TRBV12-4 | TGTGCCAGCAGTTTCCCCGGGACAGGTACAGATACGCAGTATTTT | CASSFPGTGTDTQYF
. | many | TRBJ2-7 | TRBV5-1 | TGCGCCAGCATGCGGGCCCGGGAGCAGTACTTC | CASMRAREQYF
TRBD2 | few | TRBJ2-5 | TRBV4-1 | TGCGCCAGCAGCCACCTAGCGGCTAGCGGGGCTCAAGAGACCCAGTACTTC | CASSHLAASGAQETQYF
TRBD1 | many | TRBJ2-1 | TRBV15 | TGTGCCACCAGCAGGGGATGGGACAGATCAACCTACAATGAGCAGTTCTTC | CATSRGWDRSTYNEQFF
. | medium-sized | TRBJ2-7 | TRBV4-1 | TGCGCCAGCAGCCCGACTGGGAGCTCCTACGAGCAGTACTTC | CASSPTGSSYEQYF
TRBD2 | . | TRBJ2-3 | TRBV4-2 | TGTGCCAGCAGCCGGCAAGCAAGCGGGAGGGGCACAGATACGCAGTATTTT | CASSRQASGRGTDTQYF
. | once | TRBJ2-1 | TRBV15 | TGTGCCACCAACAAAGAGCGGATCTTAGATGAGCAGTTCTTC | CATNKERILDEQFF